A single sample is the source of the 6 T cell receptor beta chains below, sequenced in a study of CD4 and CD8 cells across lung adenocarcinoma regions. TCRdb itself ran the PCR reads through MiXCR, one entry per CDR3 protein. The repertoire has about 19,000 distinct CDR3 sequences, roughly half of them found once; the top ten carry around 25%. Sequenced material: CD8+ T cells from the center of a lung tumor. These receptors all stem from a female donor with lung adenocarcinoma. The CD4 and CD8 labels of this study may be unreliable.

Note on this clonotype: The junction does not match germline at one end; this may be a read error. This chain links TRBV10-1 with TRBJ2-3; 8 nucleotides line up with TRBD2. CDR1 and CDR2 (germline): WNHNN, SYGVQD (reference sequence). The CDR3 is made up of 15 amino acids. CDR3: CARGQDSGGRDTQYF. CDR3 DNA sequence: TGCGCCAGGGGTCAAGACAGCGGGGGCCGAGATACCCAGTACTTT.

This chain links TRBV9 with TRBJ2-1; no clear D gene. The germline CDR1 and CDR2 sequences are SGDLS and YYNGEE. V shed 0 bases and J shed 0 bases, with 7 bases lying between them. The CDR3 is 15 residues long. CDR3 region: CASSVDVGSYNEQFF. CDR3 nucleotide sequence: TGTGCCAGCAGCGTAGATGTCGGCTCCTACAATGAGCAGTTCTTC.

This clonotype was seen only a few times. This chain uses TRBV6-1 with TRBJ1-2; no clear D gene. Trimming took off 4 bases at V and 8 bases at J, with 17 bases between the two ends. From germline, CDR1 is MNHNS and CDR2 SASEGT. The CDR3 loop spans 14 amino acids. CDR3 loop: CASSVRETRLGYTF. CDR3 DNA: TGTGCCAGCAGTGTTCGGGAAACGAGACTGGGCTACACCTTC.

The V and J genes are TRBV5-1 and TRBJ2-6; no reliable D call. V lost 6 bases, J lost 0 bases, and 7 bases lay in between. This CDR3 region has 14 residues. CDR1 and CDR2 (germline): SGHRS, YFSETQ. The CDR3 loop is CASMTTSGANVLTF. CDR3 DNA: TGCGCCAGCATGACAACCTCTGGGGCCAACGTCCTGACTTTC.

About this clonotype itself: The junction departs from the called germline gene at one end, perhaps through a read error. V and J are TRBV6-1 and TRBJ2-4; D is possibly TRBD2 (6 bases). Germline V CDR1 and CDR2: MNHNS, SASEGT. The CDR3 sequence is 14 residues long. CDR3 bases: TGCGGCAGCGAGGGACGGGGAGGCACAAACACGCAGTACTTT. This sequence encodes CGSEGRGGTNTQYF.

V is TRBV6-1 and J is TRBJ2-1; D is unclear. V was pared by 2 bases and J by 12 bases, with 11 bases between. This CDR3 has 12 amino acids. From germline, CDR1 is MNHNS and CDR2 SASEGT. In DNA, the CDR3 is TGTGCCAGCAGTGAACTGCTGGGTTTGCAGTTCTTC. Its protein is CASSELLGLQFF.